Each of the 5 T cell receptor beta chains below was sequenced from the same sample in a study of cytomegalovirus exposure and HLA in healthy donors. Primers included in the PCR were 60 Vbeta and 13 Jbeta primers. This table comes from immunoSEQ multiplex PCR, and its TCRdb copy is limited to in-frame clones, with some not included. The repertoire has 100,000 or so clones, approximately 84% of them found once; the top ten carry roughly 6%. Sequencing was performed on PBMCs. The receptors originated from a male donor in good health and CMV-seronegative.

V usage is TRBV2 and J usage is TRBJ2-1; a weak D match, TRBD2 (5 bases). The V gene lost 2 bases and the J gene lost 7 bases, with 9 bases spanning the gap. Germline V gene data show CDR1 as SNHLY and CDR2 as FYNNEI. This CDR3 region has 13 residues. This CDR3 is CASSEMTGNEQFF. The DNA of the CDR3 is TGTGCCAGCAGTGAAATGACGGGGAATGAGCAGTTCTTC. The variable domain in full, completed from reference TRBV2 and TRBJ2-1, reads EPEVTQTPSHQVTQMGQEVILRCVPISNHLYFYWYRQILGQKVEFLVSFYNNEISEKSEIFDDQFSVERPDGSNFTLKIRSTKLEDSAMYFCASSEMTGNEQFFGPGTRLTVL.

A few counts support this clone. The chain couples TRBV30 to TRBJ1-2; D unresolved. V was cut by 0 bases and J by 5 bases, with 7 bases left in between. The CDR3 spans 12 residues. Germline V gene sequence: CDR1 GTSNPN, CDR2 SVGIG (reference sequence). This chain's CDR3 is CAWSVPGYGYTF. CDR3 nucleotides: TGTGCCTGGAGTGTTCCCGGTTATGGCTACACCTTC.

This chain connects TRBV4-1 to TRBJ1-1; D is ambiguous. Germline V lookup: CDR1 MGHRA, CDR2 YSYEKL. The CDR3 runs to 16 residues. V was trimmed by 4 bases and J by 1 base, leaving 16 bases between them. The CDR3 here is CASSPGPPERNTEAFF. DNA of the CDR3: TGCGCCAGCAGCCCCGGTCCCCCGGAGAGGAACACTGAAGCTTTCTTT.

This clone was found once. The chain combines TRBV19 with TRBJ2-7; tentatively, D is TRBD2 (5 bases). Germline loops: CDR1 LNHDA, CDR2 SQIVND (reference sequence). V gave up 1 base and J gave up 2 bases, with 9 bases separating them. The CDR3 is 14 amino acids. CDR3 residues: CASSIVEGAYEQYF. In DNA, the CDR3 is TGTGCCAGTAGTATAGTTGAGGGCGCCTACGAGCAGTACTTC.

The chain combines TRBV9 with TRBJ2-2; tentatively, D is TRBD1 (6 bases). Deletions cut 1 base from V and 1 base from J, with 11 bases between. Germline values: CDR1 SGDLS, CDR2 YYNGEE. This CDR3 region has 16 residues. The CDR3 sequence is CASSVTTGLNTGELFF. CDR3 DNA: TGTGCCAGCAGCGTAACAACAGGGTTGAACACCGGGGAGCTGTTTTTT.